This T cell receptor (beta chain) originates from a study of shared clonotypes between healthy human individuals. Study observations and caveats: Tissues were not sampled, only blood, and their repertoires likely differ. Between a handful of donors, naive CD4 clonotypes were shared at a level of around 5.1%.

Researchers partitioned CD4+ cells into CD45RA+ naive and CD45RA-negative memory subsets. Details on this clone: Its antigen remains unknown.

Germline V gives CDR1 SGHDN, CDR2 FVKESK. CDR3 length: 13 amino acids. V was trimmed by 0 bases and J by 11 bases, leaving 13 bases between them. TCRdb's table, derived via immunoSEQ multiplex PCR, lists solely in-frame clones and lacks some. The sample holds some 1.1 million clones, approximately 80% seen once. The chain recombines TRBV14 with TRBJ1-1; possible D gene TRBD1, 6 bases. The clonotype comes from a man younger than 35 in good health. Some clones in this sample may be carry-over from other donors' samples. The sequencing input was memory CD4+ T cells from PBMCs. Subset indicated: CD45RA-negative fraction. The CDR3: CASSQDWGGDAFF. As DNA, the CDR3 is TGTGCCAGCAGCCAAGATTGGGGGGGCGACGCTTTCTTT.